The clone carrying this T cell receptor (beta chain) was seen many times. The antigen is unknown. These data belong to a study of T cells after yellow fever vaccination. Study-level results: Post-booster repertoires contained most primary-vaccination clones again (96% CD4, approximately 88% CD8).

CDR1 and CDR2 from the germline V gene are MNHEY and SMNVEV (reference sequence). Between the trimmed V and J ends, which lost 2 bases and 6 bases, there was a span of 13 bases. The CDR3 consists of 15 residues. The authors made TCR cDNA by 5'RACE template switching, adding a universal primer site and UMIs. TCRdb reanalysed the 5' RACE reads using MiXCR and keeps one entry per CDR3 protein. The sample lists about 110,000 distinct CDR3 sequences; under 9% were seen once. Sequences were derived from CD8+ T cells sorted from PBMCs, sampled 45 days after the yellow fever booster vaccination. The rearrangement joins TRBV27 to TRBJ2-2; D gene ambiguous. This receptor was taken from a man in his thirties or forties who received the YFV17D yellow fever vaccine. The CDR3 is CASSLARPPAGELFF. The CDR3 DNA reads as TGTGCCAGCAGTTTAGCCCGTCCTCCCGCCGGGGAGCTGTTTTTT.